A single sample gave rise to the 30 T cell receptor beta chains below, sequenced in a study of cytomegalovirus exposure and HLA in healthy donors (dated by TCRdb to 2017 to 2019). Library preparation used the immunoSEQ multiplex PCR assay. For the multiplex PCR, a mixture combining 60 forward primers for TCR Vbeta segments and 13 reverse primers for TCR Jbeta segments was used. This immuneACCESS table, as held by TCRdb, lists in-frame sequences with V and J called but not all clones. Of the missing ones, under half trace to an unresolved V gene in checked studies; the others have no known cause. Across this sample there are 130,000 or so clones, with around 77% seen only once. The top ten clonotypes cover roughly 5.2% of the sample. Sequenced material: PBMCs. The receptors were sampled from a young man in good health and CMV-seropositive.

This clone was picked up one time. The rearrangement joins TRBV11-1 to TRBJ2-3, with 14 bases fitting TRBD2. CDR1 SGHAT and CDR2 FQDESV come from the germline V gene (reference sequence). Trimming at V came to 4 bases and at J to 3 bases, leaving 9 bases not matched to a gene. There are 18 residues in the CDR3. The CDR3, as DNA: TGTGCCAGCAGCTCACCCTGGGGACTAGCGGGAGCTACAGATACGCAGTATTTT. Translation gives CASSSPWGLAGATDTQYF.

This chain uses TRBV5-1 with TRBJ1-2, with a tentative D call TRBD1 (5 bases). The germline gives CDR1 SGHRS, CDR2 YFSETQ. The CDR3 loop spans 13 amino acids. The germline V and J ends were trimmed by 5 bases and 6 bases, with 14 bases remaining between them. DNA of the CDR3: TGCGCCAGCAGGATGGCAGGGTTGAATGGCTACACCTTC. The encoded protein is CASRMAGLNGYTF.

The chain has TRBV6-1 and TRBJ1-2; D perhaps matches TRBD1 (6 bases). Germline V lookup: CDR1 MNHNS, CDR2 SASEGT. The CDR3 is 13 amino acids. The germline V and J ends were trimmed by 6 bases and 4 bases, with 12 bases remaining between them. Written as DNA, the CDR3 is TGTGCCAGCAGCCTTGGACAGACCTATGGCTACACCTTC. Residues: CASSLGQTYGYTF.

This chain links TRBV5-4 with TRBJ2-5, with a tentative D call TRBD1 (5 bases). Germline CDR1 and CDR2: SGHNT and YYREEE (reference sequence). The CDR3 totals 13 residues. The V end lost 3 bases, the J end lost 5 bases, and 11 bases lay between the germline ends. The CDR3 DNA is TGTGCCAGCAGCTCTCGACAGTTTGAGACCCAGTACTTC. It is translated as CASSSRQFETQYF.

The genes are TRBV7-9 and TRBJ1-2; 8 positions agree with TRBD1. Germline CDR1 SEHNR, CDR2 FQNEAQ (reference sequence). Trimming cost V 5 bases and J 4 bases; bases outside gene matches: 6. The CDR3 contains 14 residues. The DNA of the CDR3 is TGTGCCAGCAGCGACATCGACAGGGGCTATGGCTACACCTTC. Translating gives CASSDIDRGYGYTF.

The V and J genes are TRBV7-9 and TRBJ2-4, with D uncertain. CDR1 is SEHNR and CDR2 is FQNEAQ in the germline V gene (reference sequence). The CDR3 has 15 residues. V lost 3 bases, J lost 2 bases, and 11 bases lay in between. Here the CDR3 reads CASSFIDTSKNIQYF. The CDR3 DNA is TGTGCCAGCAGCTTTATTGACACGTCCAAAAACATTCAGTACTTC.

This clone was recorded once. This sequence joins TRBV5-4 and TRBJ2-3, with 15 bases fitting TRBD2. Germline assignment: CDR1 SGHNT and CDR2 YYREEE (reference sequence). Trimming took 4 bases from V and 4 from J; bases not matched to a gene: 4. The CDR3 runs to 16 residues. CDR3 sequence reads: CASSPGLAGGADTQYF. The CDR3 DNA is TGTGCCAGCAGCCCGGGACTAGCGGGAGGAGCAGATACGCAGTATTTT.

Remarks on this clone: The same CDR3 can be traced to other DNA sequences in this sample. The chain links TRBV27 to TRBJ2-7; 10 bases match TRBD1. The germline gives CDR1 MNHEY, CDR2 SMNVEV (reference sequence). The V segment lost 6 bases and the J segment 1 base; nucleotides outside the gene matches: 9. The CDR3 consists of 16 residues. CDR3 amino acids: CASSLGDRGLSYEQYF. CDR3 coding DNA: TGTGCCAGCAGCCTAGGGGACAGGGGCCTTTCCTACGAGCAGTACTTC.

CDR3 in DNA: TGTGCCAGCAGCGAAGGGACAGAAAGGGTTGAAGCTTTCTTT. Encoded protein: CASSEGTERVEAFF. The J gene is TRBJ1-1, the V gene TRBV4-2, with 7 positions matching TRBD1. This CDR3 spans 14 amino acids. Germline CDR1 and CDR2: LGHNA and YNFKEQ. The ends lost 5 bases at V and 7 bases at J; junction bases unmatched: 10.

The J gene is TRBJ2-1, the V gene TRBV28, with D uncertain. V was clipped by 6 bases and J by 0 bases, with 6 bases between them. Germline-derived CDR1 and CDR2 are MDHEN and SYDVKM. The length of the CDR3 is 13 residues. The CDR3, as DNA: TGTGCCAGCAGCCCTCGCTCCTACAATGAGCAGTTCTTC. Its protein product is CASSPRSYNEQFF. Combining the CDR3 with reference TRBV28 and TRBJ2-1 gives the whole variable domain DVKVTQSSRYLVKRTGEKVFLECVQDMDHENMFWYRQDPGLGLRLIYFSYDVKMKEKGDIPEGYSVSREKKERFSLILESASTNQTSMYLCASSPRSYNEQFFGPGTRLTVL.

The J gene is TRBJ2-2, the V gene TRBV27, with no clear D. CDR1 is MNHEY, CDR2 SMNVEV, per germline (reference sequence). Trimming shortened V by 4 bases and J by 6 bases, and 6 bases separated the two germline ends. The CDR3 is made up of 12 amino acids. CDR3 sequence reads: CASSSISGELFF. CDR3 nucleotides: TGTGCCAGCAGTTCTATCTCCGGGGAGCTGTTTTTT.

This clone was seen only a few times. The chain carries TRBV19 and TRBJ2-3; TRBD2 matches at 9 bases. Germline values: CDR1 LNHDA, CDR2 SQIVND (reference sequence). V gave up 2 bases and J gave up 10 bases; unmatched junction bases: 4. The length of the CDR3 is 13 residues. CDR3 sequence: CASSIQAGGAQYF. The CDR3 DNA reads as TGTGCCAGTAGTATACAAGCGGGAGGCGCGCAGTATTTT.

V is TRBV30 and J is TRBJ1-2; 8 bases are a match to TRBD1. CDR3 length equals 17 residues. Trimming cost V 0 bases and J 8 bases; bases outside gene matches: 17. The germline V gene encodes CDR1 GTSNPN and CDR2 SVGIG (reference sequence). CDR3 coding DNA: TGTGCCTGGAGTGTACGTGTTGTGGGGCAGGGGGCGGAAGGCTACACCTTC. Its protein product is CAWSVRVVGQGAEGYTF.

This chain connects TRBV7-9 to TRBJ1-5; unclear D gene. Trimming removed 5 bases from V and 4 bases from J, with 15 bases in between. CDR3 length equals 15 residues. Germline CDR1 is SEHNR and CDR2 is FQNEAQ (reference sequence). In DNA form, the CDR3 reads TGTGCCAGCAGCCCCTCTGATCGGTATAATCAGCCCCAGCATTTT. It codes for CASSPSDRYNQPQHF.

As to this clone: Other DNA sequences in the same sample also yield this CDR3. The rearrangement joins TRBV6-5 to TRBJ1-2; D not resolved. CDR1 and CDR2 (germline): MNHEY, SVGAGI. V was trimmed by 5 bases and J by 4 bases, leaving 14 bases between them. The CDR3 consists of 14 residues. CDR3 in DNA: TGTGCCAGCAGTATCCGCGGGCGCGCCTATGGCTACACCTTC. It is translated as CASSIRGRAYGYTF.

This clone showed up just once. CDR3 loop: CASSTTPGLLNEQFF. CDR3 nucleotides: TGTGCCAGCAGTACCACACCGGGACTACTTAATGAGCAGTTCTTC. V is TRBV6-4 and J is TRBJ2-1; 7 positions match TRBD2. This CDR3 contains 15 residues. The germline V gene has CDR1 MRHNA and CDR2 SNTAGT. V shed 5 bases, J shed 7 bases, and the junction held 11 bases outside the gene matches.

This chain uses TRBV19 with TRBJ2-4; 8 nucleotides agree with TRBD2. Germline values: CDR1 LNHDA, CDR2 SQIVND (reference sequence). Trimming at V came to 5 bases and at J to 9 bases, leaving 12 bases not matched to a gene. The CDR3 runs 15 residues. The CDR3 nucleotides read TGTGCCAGTAGTTTCGGACAGTGGGCGGGGGGCATTCAGTACTTC. Translating gives CASSFGQWAGGIQYF.

The genes are TRBV18 and TRBJ2-3, with TRBD2 identical over 10 bases. Trimming cost V 0 bases and J 4 bases; bases outside gene matches: 10. CDR1 and CDR2 (germline): KGHSH, LQKENI. The CDR3 totals 18 residues. Here the CDR3 DNA reads TGTGCCAGCTCACCACCCGACCAGGCTAGCGGGAGCTCAGATACGCAGTATTTT. Amino acid sequence: CASSPPDQASGSSDTQYF.

The chain combines TRBV5-1 with TRBJ2-4, with D tentatively TRBD2 (6 bases). Looked up from germline, CDR1 is SGHRS and CDR2 is YFSETQ. V lost 6 bases, J lost 2 bases, and 12 bases lay in between. The CDR3 loop spans 14 amino acids. The CDR3 loop reads CASTKEGPKNIQYF. In nucleotides, the CDR3 is TGCGCCAGCACCAAGGAGGGGCCCAAAAACATTCAGTACTTC.

The V gene is TRBV11-2, the J gene TRBJ1-1; tentative D call: TRBD1 (5 bases). V was cut by 1 base and J by 4 bases, with 13 bases left in between. CDR1 and CDR2 from the germline V gene are SGHAT and FQNNGV. CDR3 length: 15 residues. In DNA form, the CDR3 reads TGTGCCAGCAGCTTAGGCCACAGGTTCGGCACTGAAGCTTTCTTT. This codes for CASSLGHRFGTEAFF.

The chain recombines TRBV10-3 with TRBJ1-1, with TRBD1 as a possible D gene (5 bases). V shed 6 bases and J shed 11 bases, with 16 bases lying between them. This CDR3 comprises 12 residues. Germline V lookup: CDR1 ENHRY, CDR2 SYGVKD. The CDR3 is CAIRTDGGEAFF. The CDR3 DNA sequence: TGTGCCATCAGGACCGACGGGGGGGAGGCTTTCTTT.

In the case of this clone: At the DNA level, this CDR3 is encoded by other sequences in the same sample as well. V usage is TRBV29-1 and J usage is TRBJ2-1; TRBD2 matches 11 bases. V was pared by 6 bases and J by 8 bases, with 6 bases of the junction left unmatched. The CDR3 has 13 amino acids. Germline V gene sequence: CDR1 SQVTM, CDR2 ANQGSEA. The CDR3 DNA follows: TGCAGCGTCGTAGCGGGGGGGCACGATGAGCAGTTCTTC. Protein sequence: CSVVAGGHDEQFF.

The genes are TRBV27 and TRBJ2-7; D gene ambiguous. Germline CDR1 reads MNHEY; CDR2 reads SMNVEV (reference sequence). The CDR3 is 15 amino acids. The V gene lost 0 bases and the J gene lost 2 bases, with 11 bases spanning the gap. As DNA, the CDR3 is TGTGCCAGCAGTTTATCGGCTAGAGCCGCCTACGAGCAGTACTTC. This gives the protein CASSLSARAAYEQYF.

The gene calls are TRBV27 and TRBJ2-7, with D possibly being TRBD2 (5 bases). Germline V gene data show CDR1 as MNHEY and CDR2 as SMNVEV (reference sequence). Between the trimmed V and J ends, which lost 8 bases and 3 bases, there was a span of 14 bases. The length of the CDR3 is 13 residues. This CDR3 reads CASFGGGLYEQYF. The CDR3 DNA reads as TGTGCCAGCTTTGGCGGAGGACTCTACGAGCAGTACTTC.

V gene TRBV19 combines with J gene TRBJ1-4; 7 nucleotides line up with TRBD1. Trimming took 3 bases from V and 8 from J; bases not matched to a gene: 6. The CDR3 loop spans 14 amino acids. Germline loops: CDR1 LNHDA, CDR2 SQIVND (reference sequence). The CDR3 DNA is TGTGCCAGTAGTATTTGGACAGGTGGCGAAAAACTGTTTTTT. It encodes CASSIWTGGEKLFF.

The CDR3 DNA follows: TGTGCCAGCAGGGGGACAGGGGCTGGTAACTATGGCTACACCTTC. Translated, it gives CASRGTGAGNYGYTF. The V and J genes are TRBV6-5 and TRBJ1-2; 10 nucleotides align to TRBD1. This CDR3 spans 15 amino acids. CDR1 and CDR2 (germline): MNHEY, SVGAGI. The V and J ends lost 6 bases and 1 base, in that order; junction bases with no gene match: 5.

V usage is TRBV7-6 and J usage is TRBJ2-1; 10 bases map to TRBD2. Trimming took 4 bases from V and 6 from J; bases not matched to a gene: 3. CDR3 length: 14 residues. CDR1 SGHVS and CDR2 FNYEAQ come from the germline V gene. CDR3 loop: CASSYPSGGNEQFF. The CDR3 coding sequence is TGTGCCAGCAGCTATCCTAGCGGGGGCAATGAGCAGTTCTTC.

The chain combines TRBV20-1 with TRBJ1-2; D is uncertain. V lost 8 bases and J lost 7, with 14 bases in between. There are 11 residues in the CDR3. Germline CDR1 and CDR2: DFQATT and SNEGSKA (reference sequence). The DNA for the CDR3 is TGCAGTCGAAATGGAGAGGTTGGCTACACCTTC. Its translation is CSRNGEVGYTF.

The genes are TRBV5-1 and TRBJ2-1; 8 bases align to TRBD1. The germline CDR1 and CDR2 sequences are SGHRS and YFSETQ. V was pared by 5 bases and J by 6 bases, with 4 bases of the junction left unmatched. This CDR3 comprises 13 residues. The CDR3 coding sequence is TGCGCCAGCAGTAAGGGACAGGCCAATGAGCAGTTCTTC. It yields the protein CASSKGQANEQFF.

The chain has TRBV2 and TRBJ1-1, with unresolved D. Trimming left V 4 bases short and J 4 bases short, with 10 bases between. This CDR3 comprises 13 residues. Germline CDR1 is SNHLY and CDR2 is FYNNEI. The CDR3 loop reads CASSGEIVTEAFF. Written as DNA, the CDR3 is TGTGCCAGCAGTGGAGAGATAGTCACTGAAGCTTTCTTT.